What follows describes a single T cell receptor (beta chain). This clone occurred a few times. Its antigen is unknown. Base qualities are missing; no much larger clone stands one base away. This sample was taken from a study of cytomegalovirus exposure and HLA in healthy donors (dated by TCRdb to the late 2010s). For context, the study as a whole: In an earlier analysis of several hundred of the donors, 276 Gb of sequence data and 90 million to 130 million unique TCR beta sequences from 180 million or so T cells were reported. An early release covering about 600 HLA-typed donors comprised about 310 gigabases of sequencing data and tens of millions of unique TCR sequences. Among the roughly 400 genotyped donors, approximately 77% belonged to the genetic ancestry cluster associated with self-reported Caucasian donors. The study aimed to test whether cataloging public T cell receptors could reveal signatures of past pathogen exposure. The study profiled the T cell repertoires of hundreds of subjects by immunosequencing and related them to cytomegalovirus serostatus. Besides the first cohort of 666 subjects, a separate validation cohort made up of some 110 different subjects was used. High-throughput TCR immunosequencing, statistical association of individual TCRs with disease status, and machine learning were combined to predict cytomegalovirus infection status. To study patterns of TCR occurrence, a later analysis re-analyzed previously published TCR beta repertoires from 550 to 800 donors and added high-resolution HLA genotyping. In the later analysis, no new phenotypic data were used to find candidate immune exposures; instead, reliance was placed on TCR beta sequences and their occurrence across donors. In an earlier analysis of about 590 of the donors, high-throughput TCR beta sequencing was used to judge whether each TCR beta V gene segment behaved as functional or pseudogenic. Donor age, sex, ethnicity and CMV serostatus were compiled alongside the repertoire data. A later genetic analysis took genome-wide SNP genotypes for about three fifths of the roughly 700 donors and used that subset as a discovery cohort. Every discovery cohort repertoire had been produced on one sequencing platform. Class I and class II HLA loci were covered by the typing at four-digit resolution. The number of typed donors differed by locus: 629-630 for A, B, C, DRB1 and DQB1; 522 for DQA1; over 600 for DPA1; and roughly 470 for DPB1. A few DR-DQ haplotypes were treated as single units for association and clustering because of strong linkage in the cohort. Among some 400 genotyped donors of the cohort, an average of approximately 240,000 unique TCR beta nucleotide sequences were sequenced per donor, 15% to 20% of them non-productive.

The paper's findings and limits, for the study overall: Because counts were too low, seventeen rarely observed V segments, including chromosome 9 orphons, were excluded from the earlier analysis of some 590 of the donors. In a later analysis, HLA-associated TCR beta chains were found to be more clonally expanded and to have lower generation probabilities than equally common non-associated chains. Three of the identified cytomegalovirus-associated TCR beta chains were confirmed in vitro to be specific for cytomegalovirus antigens. The authors suggested that the approach could potentially be extended to other disease states and immunological phenotypes. V-gene and J-gene trimming of TCR beta chains was associated with a missense DCLRE1C variant in a later genetic analysis, and the association was replicated in an independent cohort. According to a later analysis, TCR association rates differed among HLA loci, with DRB1 alleles showing the most associated TCRs and HLA-C alleles showing the fewest. The classifier was reported to diagnose cytomegalovirus status with high specificity and sensitivity in both the original and validation cohorts. Linkage disequilibrium might explain the correlated functional status among segregating V segments, but an unknown experimental factor could not be excluded. A total of 150 or so TCR beta chains were listed by the study as associated with cytomegalovirus. In a later genetic analysis, fewer N-insertions in productive TCRs were reported among donors in an Asian-associated ancestry cluster than the roughly 640-donor mean. A further reported finding was that TCR beta sequences accurately predicted the HLA-A and HLA-B alleles for most subjects in the first cohort. Across donors, most TCR sequences were observed very rarely, whereas some public TCRs were present in many individuals. In an earlier analysis of around 500 of the donors, most TCR beta V segments appeared in productive rearrangements about 90% or about 30% of the time, broadly matching IMGT annotations. CMV serostatus was the only immune exposure information available for the cohort. A later analysis found that most CMV-associated TCR beta chains appeared HLA-restricted, with HLA associations seemingly driven largely by CMV exposure. Several of the top co-occurrence clusters appeared to be linked to parvovirus B19, influenza, CMV and Epstein-Barr virus, according to a later analysis. Because some donors lacked HLA typing at each locus, the association tests relied only on the typed subset. Specific HLA alleles were associated with roughly 17,000 TCR beta sequences at a false discovery rate of 0.05 in a later analysis. A cluster of highly shared sequence variants was judged likely to be a technical artifact of the sequencing pipeline. When HLA alleles, especially DR and DQ, strongly co-occurred, TCR associations were difficult to assign to individual alleles. The cohort was sequenced for TCR beta chains only, and without alpha or paired-chain data the features that could be detected were limited. Roughly uniform sequencing depth across donors was assumed in presence/absence analyses, although this assumption may not hold.

The cohort comprised approximately 700 healthy bone marrow donors. At the time of sampling, all cohort members were nominally healthy, though unrecorded immune exposures were likely present. CMV serostatus was recorded as positive for some 300 and negative for 352 of the 666 cohort members, whereas no CMV serostatus was recorded for the donor in question. A peripheral blood sample was provided by each donor, and peripheral blood mononuclear cells were used for TCR beta sequencing. The Qiagen DNeasy Blood Extraction Kit was used to extract genomic DNA from the blood cell samples. Receptor amplification or capture employed the immunoSEQ multiplex PCR assay. For the multiplex PCR, a mixture combining 60 forward primers for TCR Vbeta segments and 13 reverse primers for TCR Jbeta segments was used. The CDR3 region of rearranged TCR beta genes was amplified from genomic DNA with a multiplex PCR assay. On the Illumina HiSeq System, the amplified TCR beta libraries were sequenced as 87-base-pair reads. In the authors' own workflow: A later analysis tallied tens of millions of unique TCR beta chains across the 666 repertoires, and approximately 9.9 million of those chains were shared by two or more donors. A nearest-neighbor algorithm error-corrected the raw reads and collapsed the reads into unique sequences, merging closely related sequences to remove PCR and sequencing errors. To assign V, D and J gene segments, CDR3 sequences were aligned to IMGT reference sequences. Each retained sequence needed at least a six-nucleotide match to both a V gene segment and a J gene segment. Rearrangements were called productive when the CDR3 lacked stop codons and stayed in frame with V and J; all others were non-productive. Following IMGT convention, CDR3 was defined as the stretch from the second conserved V-encoded cysteine up to the conserved J-encoded phenylalanine. The earlier analysis of about 610 of the donors excluded sequences that lacked an unambiguous match to a single V gene segment. In an earlier analysis of about 590 of the donors, a V segment was called functional when productive rearrangements were above 56.7%, and segregating when the standard deviation between donors exceeded 5%. A statistical classification framework was built to diagnose cytomegalovirus status from the catalog of TCR beta chain sequences. A later analysis assigned V and J genes by comparing TCR nucleotide sequences with IMGT/GENE-DB human TR gene sequences. A later analysis assigned CDR3 sequences and most-parsimonious VDJ recombination scenarios with the TCRdist pipeline. In a later analysis, every TCR beta chain was defined by the combination of its CDR3 amino acid sequence and its V-gene family, and reads without a unique V-gene family were dropped. To address suspected cross-contamination and a sequencing artifact, a later analysis removed around 590 highly shared, low-generation-probability nucleotide sequences. A later analysis calculated a clonal expansion index for each public chain from normalized within-repertoire ranks of inferred template counts. Generation probabilities in a later analysis came from a VDJ recombination model fitted to out-of-frame rearrangements, and those results were checked against IGoR. Hypergeometric tests were used in a later analysis to score TCR-TCR, TCR-HLA and TCR-CMV co-occurrence, with a repertoire-size bias correction applied to the TCR pairs. A later analysis estimated false discovery rates by permuting HLA or CMV assignments 20 times. In a later analysis, co-occurring TCRs were grouped using DBSCAN, and TCRdist sequence similarity was added for clustering within HLA-allele-positive subsets. Repertoires with fewer than 30,000 or more than 120,000 public chains, plus five repertoires with anomalous nucleotide sharing, were excluded from co-occurrence clustering. Entries here come from immuneACCESS through TCRdb and include only in-frame sequences with V and J called. Some clones fail to appear in such tables; in the studies checked, an unresolved V gene covers under half of the shortfall, and the cause of the remainder is unknown. The D gene and trimming were derived from the DNA, and the V and J assignments and clone size from that table. This sample is represented by 150,000 to 200,000 clones; around 80% of them were singletons. The top ten clonotypes cover roughly 2% of the sample.

Source material: PBMCs. The clonotype was recovered from a human donor in good health.

CDR3 protein: CAISESQGGRYNEQFF. DNA sequence: TGTGCCATCAGTGAGTCTCAGGGGGGACGTTACAATGAGCAGTTCTTC. Recombination joined TRBV10-3 with TRBJ2-1; the D gene is perhaps TRBD1, from 7 matching bases. The CDR3 goes from the cysteine to the phenylalanine over 16 residues. The entry retains the CDR3 DNA only, 48 bases that are in frame from base 1. V gives up 0 bases and J gives up 4 bases, and the segment between their germline ends measures 13 bases. The germline V gene specifies ENHRY as CDR1 and SYGVKD as CDR2.